This TCR beta chain emerged from a study of control samples from healthy donors and cancer patients. The junction had 3 bases not matched to a gene; V was cut back by 0 bases and J by 0 bases. The CDR3 covers 16 residues. From germline, CDR1 is SGDLS and CDR2 YYNGEE. The table lists this clone with a count of one. Only in-frame clones appear in the TCRdb table, and some are missing; sequencing was by immunoSEQ multiplex PCR. The data contain 120,000 or so clones, more than 75% of them singletons. Sequenced material: blood. The sequence was obtained from a man between 40 and 49 years old in good health. This sequence joins TRBV9 and TRBJ2-5; 9 bases fit TRBD2. DNA for the CDR3: TGTGCCAGCAGCGTAGCGGTAGCGGGGGACCAAGAGACCCAGTACTTC. It specifies CASSVAVAGDQETQYF. Together with reference TRBV9 and TRBJ2-5, the CDR3 gives the full variable domain: DSGVTQTPKHLITATGQRVTLRCSPRSGDLSVYWYQQSLDQGLQFLIQYYNGEERAKGNILERFSAQQFPDLHSELNLSSLELGDSALYFCASSVAVAGDQETQYFGPGTRLLVL.